These T cell receptor beta chains were read from a single sample in a study of T cells in tumors after PD-1 blockade. Assay used: immunoSEQ multiplex PCR; TCRdb lists only in-frame clones, some missing. The table records around 60,000 clones, around 80% of them present only once. The sample was PBMCs, taken before anti-PD-1 treatment. All receptors derive from a human donor with basal cell carcinoma. Each CDR3 is given with its conserved first and last residue. A D gene is named only where the DNA matches it firmly. Not every row has a clone size; where given, it reads once, few, many or a size class.

d_call j_call v_call clone_size cdr3_aa cdr3_nt
. TRBJ2-2 TRBV7-8 . CASSYRTANTGELFF TGTGCCAGCAGCTACAGGACAGCGAACACCGGGGAGCTGTTTTTT
. TRBJ1-6 TRBV30 . CAWSQAGLNSPLHF TGTGCCTGGAGTCAGGCAGGCCTAAATTCACCCCTCCACTTT
. TRBJ2-3 TRBV6-1 . CASSEVLGNPDTQYF TGTGCCAGCAGTGAAGTTTTAGGTAACCCAGATACGCAGTATTTT
. TRBJ2-3 TRBV14 . CASSQVWGAQLGNTQYF TGTGCCAGCAGCCAAGTGTGGGGGGCGCAGCTGGGGAATACGCAGTATTTT
. TRBJ1-5 TRBV19 . CASSMSRNDQPQHF TGTGCCAGTAGTATGTCCCGAAACGATCAGCCCCAGCATTTT
. TRBJ1-2 TRBV5-6 . CASSLVADGYTF TGTGCCAGCAGCTTGGTCGCGGATGGCTACACCTTC
. TRBJ1-4 TRBV9 . CASSPRLKGANEKLFF TGTGCCAGCAGCCCCCGACTTAAGGGGGCTAATGAAAAACTGTTTTTT
. TRBJ1-2 TRBV6-5 few CASSSPGGYTF TGTGCCAGCAGTTCTCCGGGAGGCTACACCTTC
. TRBJ2-2 TRBV13 few CASSLLNGELFF TGTGCCAGCAGCTTGTTGAACGGGGAGCTGTTTTTT
. TRBJ2-7 TRBV9 . CASSPRSSGEHYEQYF TGTGCCAGCAGCCCCCGTTCTAGTGGGGAGCACTACGAGCAGTACTTC
. TRBJ1-4 TRBV3-1/TRBV3-2 . CASSPWADEKLFF TGTGCCAGCAGCCCCTGGGCGGATGAAAAACTGTTTTTT
. TRBJ1-2 TRBV18 . CASSPSGQQSYTF TGTGCCAGCTCACCATCTGGACAGCAAAGCTACACCTTC
. TRBJ2-7 TRBV11-3 few CASSLERGPGPYEQYF TGTGCCAGCAGCTTAGAGCGGGGGCCGGGCCCCTACGAGCAGTACTTC
. TRBJ2-7 TRBV10-1 few CASSENLSYEQYF TGCGCCAGCAGTGAAAATCTCTCCTACGAGCAGTACTTC
TRBD1 TRBJ2-7 TRBV28 . CASSLHVRGPITYEQYF TGTGCCAGCAGTTTACACGTAAGGGGGCCTATCACCTACGAGCAGTACTTC
. TRBJ1-1 TRBV19 . CASNNGQRSPDGEAFF TGTGCCAGTAACAATGGACAGAGATCACCGGACGGTGAAGCTTTCTTT
. TRBJ1-5 TRBV6-5 . CASSDSFDQPQHF TGTGCCAGCAGTGACTCCTTCGATCAGCCCCAGCATTTT
TRBD2 TRBJ2-3 TRBV3-1/TRBV3-2 . CASSPRAGGLSTQYF TGTGCCAGCAGCCCGCGAGCGGGGGGGCTGAGTACGCAGTATTTT
. TRBJ1-6 TRBV19 . CASSITTGKNSPLHF TGTGCCAGTAGTATAACTACAGGAAAAAATTCACCCCTCCACTTT
. TRBJ2-7 TRBV18 few CASSHPEETLHYEQYF TGTGCCAGCTCACACCCAGAAGAGACACTACACTACGAGCAGTACTTC
. TRBJ1-2 TRBV12-5 . CASGIALGRGDGYTF TGTGCTAGTGGCATTGCCCTTGGTAGGGGAGATGGCTACACCTTC
TRBD2 TRBJ2-7 TRBV7-6 . CASSPSGGTEQYF TGTGCCAGCAGCCCCTCCGGGGGGACCGAGCAGTACTTC
. TRBJ1-1 TRBV5-4 . CASSLSLTGTEAFF TGTGCCAGCAGCTTGTCCCTAACGGGCACTGAAGCTTTCTTT
. TRBJ1-1 TRBV6-5 . CASTSTWTLSSEAFF TGTGCCAGCACCTCTACTTGGACATTATCGTCTGAAGCTTTCTTT
. TRBJ2-2 TRBV2 . CASSEEGVGTGELFF TGTGCCAGCAGTGAAGAGGGGGTTGGCACCGGGGAGCTGTTTTTT
TRBD1 TRBJ1-1 TRBV5-1 . CASRFQGENTEAFF TGCGCCAGCAGGTTCCAGGGGGAGAACACTGAAGCTTTCTTT
. TRBJ1-1 TRBV3-1/TRBV3-2 . CASSRTWNTEAFF TGTGCCAGCAGCCGTACATGGAATACTGAAGCTTTCTTT
. TRBJ1-5 TRBV6-5 once CASSETPASQPQHF TGTGCCAGCAGCGAGACCCCGGCCAGCCAGCCCCAGCATTTT
. TRBJ2-7 TRBV7-6 . CASSLAEGGNYEQYF TGTGCCAGCAGCTTAGCGGAAGGCGGGAACTACGAGCAGTACTTC
. TRBJ1-1 TRBV29-1 . CSVKQVGTEAFF TGCAGCGTTAAACAGGTCGGGACTGAAGCTTTCTTT
TRBD1 TRBJ2-6 TRBV5-4 . CASSMTGAGANVLTF TGTGCCAGCAGCATGACAGGGGCTGGGGCCAACGTCCTGACTTTC
. TRBJ2-1 TRBV7-2 . CASSLALGSYNEQFF TGTGCCAGCAGCTTGGCCCTCGGCTCCTACAATGAGCAGTTCTTC
. TRBJ1-2 TRBV19 . CASSTQNYGYTF TGTGCCAGTAGTACTCAGAACTATGGCTACACCTTC
. TRBJ2-3 TRBV25-1 . CASSEEAKSTDTQYF TGTGCCAGCAGTGAAGAGGCAAAGAGCACAGATACGCAGTATTTT
. TRBJ2-5 TRBV5-6 . CASSLAGRGQETQYF TGTGCCAGCAGCTTGGCCGGAAGGGGCCAAGAGACCCAGTACTTC
. TRBJ1-4 TRBV18 . CASSARPATNEKLFF TGTGCCAGCTCAGCCCGACCAGCAACTAATGAAAAACTGTTTTTT
. TRBJ1-6 TRBV25-1 few CASSELQPNSPLHF TGTGCCAGCAGTGAATTACAACCGAATTCACCCCTCCACTTT
. TRBJ1-5 TRBV3-1/TRBV3-2 . CASSQLTDQPQHF TGTGCCAGCAGCCAATTGACCGATCAGCCCCAGCATTTT
. TRBJ2-2 TRBV10-1 few CASSEEKGWTGELFF TGCGCCAGCAGTGAGGAAAAGGGTTGGACCGGGGAGCTGTTTTTT
. TRBJ1-3 TRBV18 . CASSPPVFGGSGNTIYF TGTGCCAGCTCACCACCGGTGTTCGGGGGCTCTGGAAACACCATATATTTT
. TRBJ2-6 TRBV7-8 . CASSLGEVRAGANVLTF TGTGCCAGCAGCTTAGGGGAGGTTAGGGCTGGGGCCAACGTCCTGACTTTC
. TRBJ1-2 TRBV4-1 few CASSQVSGDGYTF TGCGCCAGCAGCCAAGTTAGCGGGGATGGCTACACCTTC
. TRBJ1-5 TRBV27 . CASRPGRSNQPQHF TGTGCCAGCAGGCCAGGACGGAGCAATCAGCCCCAGCATTTT
. TRBJ1-5 TRBV19 . CASSNAPRGSNQPQHF TGTGCCAGTAGTAATGCCCCCAGGGGCAGCAATCAGCCCCAGCATTTT
TRBD1 TRBJ1-3 TRBV5-1 . CASSLEVRGTGNTIYF TGCGCCAGCAGCTTGGAGGTCAGGGGGACCGGAAACACCATATATTTT
. TRBJ2-7 TRBV12-3/TRBV12-4 once CASSRDTLYEQYF TGTGCCAGCAGCCGGGACACCCTCTACGAGCAGTACTTC
. TRBJ1-5 TRBV10-3 . CAISELGGSGNQPQHF TGTGCCATCAGTGAGTTGGGGGGTAGTGGCAATCAGCCCCAGCATTTT
. TRBJ1-1 TRBV5-1 . CASSSGQNTEAFF TGCGCCAGCAGCTCGGGACAGAACACTGAAGCTTTCTTT
. TRBJ1-6 TRBV30 . CAWSSSRNSPLHF TGTGCCTGGAGTTCCTCGAGGAATTCACCCCTCCACTTT
. TRBJ2-7 TRBV30 . CAWTGGSYEQYF TGTGCCTGGACTGGGGGCTCCTACGAGCAGTACTTC
TRBD1 TRBJ2-1 TRBV3-1/TRBV3-2 . CASSQPRDSRYNEQFF TGTGCCAGCAGCCAACCCCGGGACAGCCGTTACAATGAGCAGTTCTTC
. TRBJ2-2 TRBV29-1 once CSVSTVGNTGELFF TGCAGCGTTTCTACAGTAGGGAACACCGGGGAGCTGTTTTTT
. TRBJ2-5 TRBV29-1 . CSVESGETQYF TGCAGCGTTGAATCTGGGGAGACCCAGTACTTC
TRBD2 TRBJ2-2 TRBV9 . CASSVGLAGHTGELFF TGTGCCAGCAGCGTAGGACTAGCGGGACACACCGGGGAGCTGTTTTTT
. TRBJ1-2 TRBV30 . CAWSEGTGSYGYTF TGTGCCTGGAGTGAGGGTACAGGTTCTTATGGCTACACCTTC
. TRBJ2-5 TRBV30 . CAWSVPGHIIKTQYF TGTGCCTGGAGTGTACCGGGACACATAATAAAGACCCAGTACTTC